The T cell receptor beta chain described here comes from a study of shared clonotypes between healthy human individuals. In the study overall: Each donor had three CD4 naive, three CD4 memory, two CD8 naive and one CD8 memory plate.

About this clone itself: Its cognate antigen is unknown.

Original analysis: Filtering of immunoSEQ junctional sequences could not match full-length read filtering. This table comes from immunoSEQ multiplex PCR, and its TCRdb copy is limited to in-frame clones, with some not included. V and J calls plus clone size are reproduced from that table; the DNA served to infer D and trimming. The sample includes under 2.5 million clones, just under 95% seen only once; the top ten take 0.37%. Study-level results: Several donors held approximately 4.6% of naive CD4 clonotypes in common.

CD4+ cells were split into CD45RA+ naive and CD45RA-negative memory subsets. Germline CDR1 and CDR2: MNHNY and SVGAGI (reference sequence). This CDR3 is 13 amino acids long. Deletions cut 10 bases from V and 6 bases from J, with 18 bases between. The sequence came from a man aged 18 to 29 in good health. Some clones in this sample may be carry-over from other donors' samples. Sequenced input: naive CD4+ T cells from PBMCs. As for subset: CD45RA+ positively selected. V is TRBV6-6 and J is TRBJ1-2; perhaps TRBD1 as D (6 bases). CDR3 region: CAIEDRRGNGYTF. The CDR3 DNA reads as TGTGCCATAGAAGACAGGCGAGGAAATGGCTACACCTTC.